This TCR beta chain was sequenced in a study of T cells in Graves' hyperthyroidism and ophthalmopathy. Points from the study as a whole: Most thyroid clonotypes expanded above 0.001 were also detected in blood.

TCR beta CDR3 region amplification was performed from RNA transcripts. The TCR CDR3 first-round RT-PCR relied on the HTBI primer set. TCRdb recomputed calls from the multiplex PCR reads with MiXCR, one row per CDR3 protein. The sample holds over 250,000 distinct CDR3 sequences, 17% seen once. Patients with uncontrolled infections, other autoimmune diseases, pregnancy or lactation were excluded. Trimming removed 5 bases at V and 0 bases at J, with 8 bases between. In germline, CDR1 is DFQATT, CDR2 SNEGSKA (reference sequence). This CDR3 is built from 14 residues. This clonotype was recorded a few times. Its antigen is unidentified.

The sequencing input was blood. This chain connects TRBV20-1 to TRBJ2-6; D gene unclear. This clonotype originated in a woman aged 60-70 years with Graves' ophthalmopathy. The CDR3 protein is CSASPSSGANVLTF. Here the CDR3 DNA reads TGCAGTGCTTCCCCTAGCTCTGGGGCCAACGTCCTGACTTTC.